This T cell receptor beta chain was profiled in a study of T cells in Graves' hyperthyroidism and ophthalmopathy. Germline V gene lookup returns CDR1 SGHRS and CDR2 YFSETQ. The CDR3 has 13 amino acids. Hyperthyroidism, newly diagnosed and lasting under 2 months, affected patients aged 18 to 65. RNA transcripts provided the source from which TCR beta CDR3 regions were amplified. HTBI primers drove first-round RT-PCR of the TCR CDR3. MiXCR was run by TCRdb on the multiplex PCR reads, yielding one entry per CDR3 protein. The table lists approximately 370,000 distinct CDR3 sequences, about a sixth of them singletons. Details on this clonotype: At one of its ends the junction is not consistent with the germline gene, which may arise from a read error.

Sequenced input: blood. This rearrangement joins TRBV5-1 to TRBJ1-2; TRBD1 agrees at 10 bases. This receptor was taken from a woman aged 30 to 39 with Graves' hyperthyroidism that later progressed to Graves' ophthalmopathy. The CDR3 loop reads CASSSDRGNGYIF. The CDR3, as DNA: TGCGCCAGCAGCTCGGACAGGGGGAATGGCTACATCTTC.